One and the same sample provided the 25 T cell receptor beta chains below, sequenced in a study of neurological immune-mediated disorders. Time point meaning: longitudinal time-point 2. TCRdb itself ran the 5' RACE reads through MiXCR, one entry per CDR3 protein. This sample yields 81,000 or so distinct CDR3 sequences, of which around 14% are seen a single time; approximately 5% belongs to the top ten. The sequenced sample consisted of PBMCs. Receptors were obtained from a female donor with HTLV-1-associated myelopathy (HAM/TSP).

In its sample, this clonotype was seen many times. The genes are TRBV11-2 and TRBJ2-5, with D possibly being TRBD2 (5 bases). V was cut by 5 bases and J by 4 bases, with 14 bases left in between. The CDR3 has 14 amino acids. Germline lookup yields CDR1 SGHAT and CDR2 FQNNGV. CDR3 sequence (DNA): TGTGCCAGCAGCACCCTCGCGCGGGCAGAGACCCAGTACTTC. It specifies CASSTLARAETQYF.

This clonotype came up many times. The V call is TRBV9, the J call TRBJ2-5; 7 bases match TRBD2. The V gene's germline CDR1 is SGDLS and CDR2 YYNGEE. The CDR3 is 15 amino acids. The V segment lost 4 bases and the J segment 4 bases; nucleotides outside the gene matches: 10. The CDR3 protein is CASSPIWGGGETQYF. DNA for the CDR3: TGTGCCAGCAGCCCCATCTGGGGGGGAGGAGAGACCCAGTACTTC.

The genes are TRBV4-2 and TRBJ2-6; D may be TRBD1 (5 bases). The V gene's germline CDR1 is LGHNA and CDR2 YNFKEQ. CDR3 length: 19 amino acids. Trimming pared 0 bases from V and 5 bases from J, leaving 20 bases between. The CDR3 DNA reads TGTGCCAGCAGCCAAGACGGGCTAGGGGTTTCTTCTTGGGCCAACGTCCTGACTTTC. Translation gives CASSQDGLGVSSWANVLTF.

This clonotype was counted at least ten times. The chain combines TRBV5-1 with TRBJ2-7; TRBD1 aligns across 9 bases. Unmatched junction bases numbered 6, after V lost 4 bases and J lost 4 bases. This CDR3 has 14 amino acids. The germline V gene encodes CDR1 SGHRS and CDR2 YFSETQ. The CDR3 nucleotides read TGCGCCAGCAGCAGGACAGGGGAAACTTACGAGCAGTACTTC. This sequence encodes CASSRTGETYEQYF.

This clonotype has at least ten counts. The V call is TRBV18, the J call TRBJ2-2, with D maybe TRBD1 (6 bases). The germline V and J ends were trimmed by 3 bases and 4 bases, with 9 bases remaining between them. The CDR3 has 14 amino acids. Germline V CDR1 and CDR2: KGHSH, LQKENI. The CDR3, as DNA: TGTGCCAGCTCACCCGACAGGTCCACCGGGGAGCTGTTTTTT. This gives the protein CASSPDRSTGELFF. The whole variable domain, remainder taken from reference TRBV18 and TRBJ2-2, is NAGVMQNPRHLVRRRGQEARLRCSPMKGHSHVYWYRQLPEEGLKFMVYLQKENIIDESGMPKERFSAEFPKEGPSILRIQQVVRGDSAAYFCASSPDRSTGELFFGEGSRLTVL.

This clonotype was seen many times. The chain joins TRBV29-1 to TRBJ2-7; 9 positions agree with TRBD1. The V segment lost 5 bases and the J segment 0 bases; nucleotides outside the gene matches: 5. The CDR3 runs to 14 residues. Germline lookup yields CDR1 SQVTM and CDR2 ANQGSEA. Here the CDR3 reads CSVTGTGSSYEQYF. The CDR3 DNA reads as TGCAGCGTTACAGGGACAGGGAGCTCCTACGAGCAGTACTTC.

Many counts were recorded for this clonotype. The V and J genes are TRBV7-2 and TRBJ2-3; D is perhaps TRBD2 (5 bases). Germline V lookup: CDR1 SGHTA, CDR2 FQGNSA. Trimming removed 5 bases from V and 0 bases from J, with 9 bases in between. The CDR3 contains 14 residues. CDR3 residues: CASSEEGSTDTQYF. The CDR3 DNA follows: TGTGCCAGCAGCGAAGAGGGCAGCACAGATACGCAGTATTTT. Full variable domain (outside the CDR3, taken from reference TRBV7-2 and TRBJ2-3): GAGVSQSPSNKVTEKGKDVELRCDPISGHTALYWYRQSLGQGLEFLIYFQGNSAPDKSGLPSDRFSAERTGGSVSTLTIQRTQQEDSAVYLCASSEEGSTDTQYFGPGTRLTVL.

This clonotype was recorded many times. The J gene is TRBJ1-2, the V gene TRBV28; D gene ambiguous. The CDR3 contains 12 residues. Deletions cut 9 bases from V and 5 bases from J, with 13 bases between. Germline V gene lookup returns CDR1 MDHEN and CDR2 SYDVKM. This CDR3 is CASNRALYGYTF. The DNA for the CDR3 is TGTGCCAGTAACCGGGCCTTATATGGCTACACCTTC.

This clonotype occurred many times. CDR3 amino acids: CASSLQAEAFF. CDR3 coding DNA: TGTGCCAGCAGTTTACAGGCTGAAGCTTTCTTT. The J gene is TRBJ1-1, the V gene TRBV12-3 or TRBV12-4; the D is unclear. The V end was cut by 2 bases, the J end by 6 bases, with 4 bases between. The CDR3 totals 11 residues.

This clonotype occurred many times. The chain couples TRBV20-1 to TRBJ2-3; TRBD1 is a possible D gene (5 bases). The germline V gene has CDR1 DFQATT and CDR2 SNEGSKA (reference sequence). The CDR3 is 15 amino acids. V was shortened by 5 bases and J by 2 bases, with 17 bases between the two germline ends. CDR3 residues: CSAPSKKTDTDTQYF. CDR3 nucleotide sequence: TGCAGTGCTCCCAGTAAAAAGACAGACACAGATACGCAGTATTTT.

This clonotype was detected a few times. V and J are TRBV11-2 and TRBJ2-5; 12 bases agree with TRBD1. The CDR3 length is 16 residues. The V gene's germline CDR1 is SGHAT and CDR2 FQNNGV. V lost 5 bases, J lost 4 bases, and 8 bases stayed unmatched. The CDR3 region has the DNA TGTGCCAGCAGCCACGGGGGACAGGGGGCGTCAGAGACCCAGTACTTC. It codes for CASSHGGQGASETQYF.

Many counts were recorded for this clonotype. The chain links TRBV2 to TRBJ2-7; D might be TRBD2 (6 bases). With 4 bases removed from V and 5 bases from J, the gap between germline ends came to 12 bases. Germline CDR1 SNHLY, CDR2 FYNNEI. CDR3 size: 13 residues. The CDR3 nucleotides read TGTGCCAGCAGTGCGCCCGGGAGAAACGAGCAGTACTTC. Translating gives CASSAPGRNEQYF.

This clonotype has only a few counts. V usage is TRBV28 and J usage is TRBJ2-2, with no clear D. The V end was cut by 4 bases, the J end by 2 bases, with 11 bases between. CDR3 length equals 15 residues. Germline lookup yields CDR1 MDHEN and CDR2 SYDVKM. The CDR3 reads CASSSTNRNTGELFF. In nucleotides, the CDR3 is TGTGCCAGCAGTTCGACAAACCGTAACACCGGGGAGCTGTTTTTT.

This clonotype was counted ten times or more. V is TRBV7-2 and J is TRBJ2-1; 7 bases match TRBD2. Germline CDR1 SGHTA, CDR2 FQGNSA. The CDR3 spans 15 residues. J gave up 4 bases and V 3 bases, and 6 bases lay outside the gene matches. CDR3 region: CASSFIRGEYNEQFF. In nucleotides, the CDR3 is TGTGCCAGCAGCTTCATCCGGGGGGAATACAATGAGCAGTTCTTC.

This clonotype was recorded many times. The chain is built from TRBV28 and TRBJ2-4; D is perhaps TRBD2 (6 bases). Trimming cost V 6 bases and J 4 bases, with 13 bases left between them. Germline CDR1 is MDHEN and CDR2 is SYDVKM. CDR3 length equals 14 residues. The CDR3 loop reads CASRGTAKKNIQYF. The CDR3 bases are TGTGCCAGCAGAGGGACTGCAAAAAAAAACATTCAGTACTTC.

The chain carries TRBV5-1 and TRBJ2-1; D might be TRBD1 (6 bases). The CDR3 contains 16 residues. Between the trimmed V and J ends, which lost 5 bases and 5 bases, there was a span of 20 bases. Germline CDR1 and CDR2: SGHRS and YFSETQ. The DNA for the CDR3 is TGCGCCAGCAGTCGGGGAGCAGGGGCGCAGAACAATGAGCAGTTCTTC. Protein: CASSRGAGAQNNEQFF.

A remark on this clonotype: The junction departs from the called germline gene at one end, perhaps through a read error. The V and J genes are TRBV11-1 and TRBJ2-1, with D possibly being TRBD1 or TRBD2 (5 bases each). This CDR3 has 15 amino acids. The germline gives CDR1 SGHAT, CDR2 FQDESV (reference sequence). The CDR3, as DNA: TGTACCAGCAGCTCATCAGGGAGCTACTACAATGAGCAGTTCTTC. This translates into CTSSSSGSYYNEQFF.

Many counts were recorded for this clonotype. The chain is built from TRBV20-1 and TRBJ2-4, with a tentative D call TRBD1 (6 bases). CDR3 length: 16 amino acids. Trimming took 0 bases from V and 3 from J, leaving 15 bases between them. Germline V gene lookup returns CDR1 DFQATT and CDR2 SNEGSKA (reference sequence). CDR3 sequence reads: CSARDPRGVGKNIQYF. DNA of the CDR3: TGCAGTGCTAGAGACCCCAGGGGAGTGGGCAAAAACATTCAGTACTTC.

This clonotype showed up many times. J is TRBJ2-7 and V is TRBV5-1; D is unclear. The CDR3 is 11 residues long. Trimming took 2 bases from V and 2 from J, leaving 2 bases between them. CDR1 SGHRS and CDR2 YFSETQ come from the germline V gene. CDR3 DNA: TGCGCCAGCAGCTTACCCTACGAGCAGTACTTC. This translates into CASSLPYEQYF.

This clonotype occurred once. This chain connects TRBV20-1 to TRBJ2-3; 12 bases are a match to TRBD2. The ends lost 3 bases at V and 4 bases at J; junction bases unmatched: 8. Germline CDR1 is DFQATT and CDR2 is SNEGSKA (reference sequence). This CDR3 region has 16 residues. In DNA form, the CDR3 reads TGCAGTGCTAGCCCCATCCTAGCGGGGGGGCCAGATACGCAGTATTTT. Protein sequence: CSASPILAGGPDTQYF.

At least ten counts were recorded for this clonotype. The genes are TRBV10-3 and TRBJ2-3, with 8 nucleotides matching TRBD1. This CDR3 is built from 13 residues. V lost 6 bases and J lost 1; bases outside the gene matches: 0. Germline CDR1 ENHRY, CDR2 SYGVKD. CDR3 coding DNA: TGTGCCATCAGGGGACAGGGCACAGATACGCAGTATTTT. As protein: CAIRGQGTDTQYF.

The sample holds many counts of this clonotype. The DNA for the CDR3 is TGTGCCAGCAGTTGGGCGGGGACCGGGGAGCTGTTTTTT. This encodes CASSWAGTGELFF. This chain joins TRBV6-6 and TRBJ2-2; TRBD2 is a possible D gene (6 bases). The CDR3 sequence is 13 residues long. The germline gives CDR1 MNHNY, CDR2 SVGAGI (reference sequence). The V gene lost 4 bases and the J gene lost 5 bases, with 8 bases spanning the gap.

On this clonotype: A much larger clone lies one base from this, so it may be a read error. The genes are TRBV24-1 and TRBJ2-1; tentatively, D is TRBD2 (5 bases). The CDR3 length is 15 residues. Germline V gene data show CDR1 as KGHDR and CDR2 as SFDVKD. CDR3 nucleotides: TGTGCCTCCAGTACGGGGTCGGGCCCCTACAATGAGCAGTTCTTC. Its translation is CASSTGSGPYNEQFF.

In its sample, this clonotype was seen many times. This chain links TRBV15 with TRBJ2-1; TRBD2 is a possible D gene (5 bases). The ends were cut back, 0 bases at V and 1 base at J, with 19 bases in the middle. Per germline, CDR1 LNHNV and CDR2 YYDKDF (reference sequence). CDR3 length: 19 residues. CDR3 amino acids: CATSREPFSFGVSYNEQFF. The CDR3 coding sequence is TGTGCCACCAGCAGAGAACCCTTTTCGTTCGGGGTTTCCTACAATGAGCAGTTCTTC. Variable domain in full (rest from reference TRBV15 and TRBJ2-1): DAMVIQNPRYQVTQFGKPVTLSCSQTLNHNVMYWYQQKSSQAPKLLFHYYDKDFNNEADTPDNFQSRRPNTSFCFLDIRSPGLGDTAMYLCATSREPFSFGVSYNEQFFGPGTRLTVL.

This clonotype was picked up many times. This rearrangement joins TRBV7-9 to TRBJ2-1, with 9 bases lining up with TRBD1. V dropped 4 bases and J dropped 3; count of bases not matched to a gene: 7. Germline assignment: CDR1 SEHNR and CDR2 FQNEAQ (reference sequence). CDR3 length: 16 amino acids. The CDR3 nucleotides are TGTGCCAGCAGCTCGCAGGGACAGGGCTTCTACAATGAGCAGTTCTTC. It codes for CASSSQGQGFYNEQFF.